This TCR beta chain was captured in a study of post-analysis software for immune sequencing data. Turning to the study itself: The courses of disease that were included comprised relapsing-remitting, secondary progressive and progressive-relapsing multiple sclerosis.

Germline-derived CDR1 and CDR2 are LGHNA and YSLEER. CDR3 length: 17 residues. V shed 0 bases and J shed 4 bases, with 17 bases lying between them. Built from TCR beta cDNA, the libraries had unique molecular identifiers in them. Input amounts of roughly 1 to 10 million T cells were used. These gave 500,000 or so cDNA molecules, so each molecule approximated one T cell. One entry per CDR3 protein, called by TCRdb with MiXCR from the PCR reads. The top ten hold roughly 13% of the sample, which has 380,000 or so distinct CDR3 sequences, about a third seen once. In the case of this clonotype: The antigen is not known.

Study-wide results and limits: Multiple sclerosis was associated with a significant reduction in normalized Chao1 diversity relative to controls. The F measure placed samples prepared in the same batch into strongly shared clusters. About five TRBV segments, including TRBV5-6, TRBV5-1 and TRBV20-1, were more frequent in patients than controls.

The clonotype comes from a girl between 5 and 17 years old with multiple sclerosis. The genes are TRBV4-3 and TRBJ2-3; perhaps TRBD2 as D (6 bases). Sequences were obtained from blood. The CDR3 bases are TGCGCCAGCAGCCAAGATGAAAAAACGGGGGAGGCAGATACGCAGTATTTT. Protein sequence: CASSQDEKTGEADTQYF.